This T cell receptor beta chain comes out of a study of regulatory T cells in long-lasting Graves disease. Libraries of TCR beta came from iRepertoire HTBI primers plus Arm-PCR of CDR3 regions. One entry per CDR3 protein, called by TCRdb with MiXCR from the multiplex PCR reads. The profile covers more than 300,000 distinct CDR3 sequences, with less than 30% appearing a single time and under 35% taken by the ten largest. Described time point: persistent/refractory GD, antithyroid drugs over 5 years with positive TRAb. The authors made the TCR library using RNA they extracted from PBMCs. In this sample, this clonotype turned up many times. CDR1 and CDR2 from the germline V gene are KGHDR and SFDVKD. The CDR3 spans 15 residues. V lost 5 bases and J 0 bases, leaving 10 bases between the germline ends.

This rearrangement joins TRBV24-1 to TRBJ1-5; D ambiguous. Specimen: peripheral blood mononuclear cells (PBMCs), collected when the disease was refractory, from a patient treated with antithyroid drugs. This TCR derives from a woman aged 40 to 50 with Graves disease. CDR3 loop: CATSGTANSNQPQHF. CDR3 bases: TGTGCCACCAGTGGTACAGCGAATAGCAATCAGCCCCAGCATTTT.